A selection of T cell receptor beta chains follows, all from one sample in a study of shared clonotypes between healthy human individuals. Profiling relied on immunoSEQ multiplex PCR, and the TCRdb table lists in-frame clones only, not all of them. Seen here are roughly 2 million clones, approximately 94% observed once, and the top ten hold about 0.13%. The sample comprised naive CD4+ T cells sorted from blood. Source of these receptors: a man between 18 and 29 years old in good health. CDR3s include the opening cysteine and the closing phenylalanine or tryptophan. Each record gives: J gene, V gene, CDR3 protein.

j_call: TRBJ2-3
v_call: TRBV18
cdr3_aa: CASSPGGGWTDTQYF

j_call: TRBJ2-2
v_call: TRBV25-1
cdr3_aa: CASSEYRTGELFF

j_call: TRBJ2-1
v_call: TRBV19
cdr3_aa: CASRVTGAPISYNEQFF

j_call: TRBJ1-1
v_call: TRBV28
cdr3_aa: CASSYPGKGLAEAFF

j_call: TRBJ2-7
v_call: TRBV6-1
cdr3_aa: CASSEVLVGTGFF

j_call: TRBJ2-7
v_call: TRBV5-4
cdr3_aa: CASKGQGNEQYF

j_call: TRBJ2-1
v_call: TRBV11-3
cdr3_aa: CASSIGAGQGRGEQFF

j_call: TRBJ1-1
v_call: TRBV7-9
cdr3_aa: CASSVDTTNTEAFF

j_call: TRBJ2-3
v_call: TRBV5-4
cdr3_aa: CASSVKTGTGMTDTQYF

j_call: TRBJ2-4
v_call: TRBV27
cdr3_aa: CASSLEGGQSPKNIQYF

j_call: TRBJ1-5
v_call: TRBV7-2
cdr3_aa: CASSLEGGQPQHF

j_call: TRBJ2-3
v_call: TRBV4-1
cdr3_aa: CASSQGLAGVTDTQYF

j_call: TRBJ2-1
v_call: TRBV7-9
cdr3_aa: CASSFAGGNEQFF

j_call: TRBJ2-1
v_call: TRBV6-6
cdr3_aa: CASKKGSSYNEQFF

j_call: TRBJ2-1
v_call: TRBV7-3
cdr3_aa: CASSLSGLAGGNEQFF

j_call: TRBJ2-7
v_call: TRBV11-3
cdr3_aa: CASSFRGGLFRSYEQYF

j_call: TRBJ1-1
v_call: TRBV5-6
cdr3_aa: CASSLAGETEAFF